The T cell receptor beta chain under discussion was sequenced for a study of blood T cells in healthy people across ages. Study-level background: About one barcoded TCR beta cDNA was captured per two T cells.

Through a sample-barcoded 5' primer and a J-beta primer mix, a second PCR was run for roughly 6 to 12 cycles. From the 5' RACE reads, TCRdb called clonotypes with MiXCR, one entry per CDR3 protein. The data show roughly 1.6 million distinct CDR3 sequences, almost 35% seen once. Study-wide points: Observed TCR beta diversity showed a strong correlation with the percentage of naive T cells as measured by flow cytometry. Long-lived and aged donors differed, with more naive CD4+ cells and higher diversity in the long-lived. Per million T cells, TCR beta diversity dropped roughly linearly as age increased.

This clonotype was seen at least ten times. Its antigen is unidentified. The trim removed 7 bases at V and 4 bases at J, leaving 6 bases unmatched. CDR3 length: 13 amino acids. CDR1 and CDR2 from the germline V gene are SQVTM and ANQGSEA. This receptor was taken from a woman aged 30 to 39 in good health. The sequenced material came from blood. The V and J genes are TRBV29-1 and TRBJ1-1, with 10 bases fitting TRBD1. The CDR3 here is CSAGDRGFTEAFF. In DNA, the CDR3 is TGCAGCGCTGGGGACAGGGGATTCACTGAAGCTTTCTTT.